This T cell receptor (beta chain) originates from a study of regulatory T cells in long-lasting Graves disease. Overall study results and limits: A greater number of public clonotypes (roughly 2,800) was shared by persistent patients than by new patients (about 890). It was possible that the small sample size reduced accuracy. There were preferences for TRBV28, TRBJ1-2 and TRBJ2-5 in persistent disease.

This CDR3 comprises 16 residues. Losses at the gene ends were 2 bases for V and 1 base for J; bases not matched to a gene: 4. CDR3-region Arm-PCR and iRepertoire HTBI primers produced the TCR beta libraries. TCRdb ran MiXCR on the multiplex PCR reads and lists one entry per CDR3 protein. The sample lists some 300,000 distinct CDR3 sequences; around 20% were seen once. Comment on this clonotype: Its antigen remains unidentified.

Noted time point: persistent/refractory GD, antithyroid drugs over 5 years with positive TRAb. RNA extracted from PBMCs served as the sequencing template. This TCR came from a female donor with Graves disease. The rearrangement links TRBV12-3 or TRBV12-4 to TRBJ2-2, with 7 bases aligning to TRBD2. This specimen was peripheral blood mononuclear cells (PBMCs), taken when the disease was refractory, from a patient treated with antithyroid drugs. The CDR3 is CASSLLGGGNTGELFF. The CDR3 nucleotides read TGTGCCAGCAGTTTACTTGGCGGGGGGAACACCGGGGAGCTGTTTTTT.